Described below is a single TCR beta chain sequence and its context. The antigen this receptor binds is unknown. Nothing much larger sits one base from this clone, and base qualities are not available. This specimen belongs to a study of OX40 agonist ivuxolimab in advanced cancers. General notes on the study: Ivuxolimab was an agonistic, fully human IgG2 monoclonal antibody directed against OX40 (CD134), a costimulatory receptor. Intravenous ivuxolimab was administered to patients every 2 weeks at six dose levels: 0.01, 0.1, 0.3, 1.5, 3 and 10 mg/kg. Patients were allowed to have had prior anti-PD-1, anti-PD-L1 or anti-CTLA-4 therapy, and around 41% of the dose-escalation patients had previously received checkpoint inhibitors. Partial responses occurred in three dose-escalation patients: two with cutaneous melanoma and one with hepatocellular carcinoma. The dose-escalation cohort was around 83% male with a mean age of approximately 60 years, ranging from roughly 20 to 80. The monotherapy dose-escalation portion (N of about 50 patients) of the phase I ivuxolimab trial is reported in the paper. Among the roughly 50 dose-escalation patients, around 19 had hepatocellular carcinoma, approximately 15 melanoma, 9 renal cell carcinoma and 9 head and neck cancer. Peripheral TCRbeta sequencing was intended to test whether TCR sequence diversity was altered and clonal T-cell expansion was caused by ivuxolimab.

Study-wide conclusions, independent of this receptor: After ivuxolimab, CD8+ T cells had more expanded clones than CD4+ T cells on average. Low levels of normalized T-cell clonal expansion were also seen in some patients who did not respond. In partial responders in the 0.1-3.0 mg/kg groups, normalized peripheral clonal expansion was found to be among the lowest, especially among CD8+ T cells. Which antigens the clonally expanded peripheral T cells were specific for was not determined. At doses of 0.1 to 3.0 mg/kg, clonal expansion of both CD4+ and CD8+ blood T cells was observed from baseline to week 6.

Genomic DNA was extracted from sorted cells for sequencing of the TCRbeta CDR3 region. The immunoSEQ Assay was used to sequence the TCRbeta CDR3 regions. Here the immuneACCESS table is served through TCRdb, limited to in-frame sequences with V and J called. Missing clones are a known gap in these copies; in checked studies unresolved V genes cover under half, and the rest lacks a known reason. This sample has around 140,000 clones in its table, and approximately 94% of those were observed once. The top ten constitute roughly 1% of the sample. There are 11 amino acids in the CDR3, from cysteine to phenylalanine inclusive. CDR3 DNA is the only sequence kept; it has 33 bases, read in frame from the first base. The CDR1 and CDR2 encoded by the germline V gene (reference sequence) are DFQATT and SNEGSKA. Patients with a history of autoimmune disease or receiving systemic immunosuppression were excluded from the trial. Peripheral blood for TCR sequencing was collected from all dose cohorts at baseline, on cycle 4 day 1, and on cycle 7 day 1. Samples came from an open-label, multicenter, first-in-human phase I dose-escalation trial of ivuxolimab. The trial enrolled adults with locally advanced or metastatic head and neck squamous cell, hepatocellular, melanoma or renal cell carcinoma. CD4+ and CD8+ T cells were sorted separately from peripheral blood before TCR sequencing.

The rearranged segments are TRBV20-1 and TRBJ2-3, with a weak D call of TRBD2 (5 bases match). The sequencing used CD4+ or CD8+ T cells sorted from blood, collected in a trial of the OX40 agonist ivuxolimab. This clonotype was obtained from an adult with an advanced solid tumor such as melanoma, head and neck, liver or kidney cancer. This receptor carries the CDR3 CSHGGPDTQYF. The nucleotides are TGCAGCCACGGAGGCCCGGATACGCAGTATTTT.